This paragraph reports one T cell receptor (beta chain). Using immunoSEQ multiplex PCR, the repertoire was profiled, and TCRdb retains in-frame clones only, with some absent. The sample includes 40,000 to 55,000 clones, about nine tenths of them seen just once. These data are taken from a study of T cell changes during pregnancy in multiple sclerosis. The germline V gene encodes CDR1 SNHLY and CDR2 FYNNEI. This CDR3 has 18 amino acids. V dropped 6 bases and J dropped 3; count of bases not matched to a gene: 18. The receptor was derived from a female donor in good health, enrolled as a control in a pregnancy study. Sample: peripheral blood, taken in the first trimester of pregnancy. This sequence joins TRBV2 and TRBJ2-7; the match to TRBD1 covers 9 bases. The CDR3: CASRPGTGNSGLGYEQYF. In DNA form, the CDR3 reads TGTGCCAGCAGGCCCGGGACAGGGAATTCCGGATTGGGCTACGAGCAGTACTTC.